The rows below give T cell receptor beta chains drawn from one sample of a study of a mutant IDH1 vaccine in newly diagnosed glioma. Assay: immunoSEQ multiplex PCR; the TCRdb copy retains only in-frame clones and omits some. This sample has about 92,000 clones, with approximately 83% found just once. The starting material was PBMCs, obtained from a glioma patient treated with radiotherapy, temozolomide or both. These receptors all come from a woman between 50 and 59 years old with glioma. The CDR3 runs from the conserved cysteine through the conserved F or W. Each record gives: V gene, CDR3 length, D gene, clone size, J gene, CDR3 protein, CDR3 DNA. The D gene is left open where the match is weak. For some rows the clone size is stated as once, few or many, or as a class when expanded; others skip it.

V: TRBV13; length: 16; D: NA; size: NA; J: TRBJ2-1; CDR3: CASSSRDGSSYNEQFF; DNA: TGTGCCAGCAGCTCTAGGGACGGGAGCTCCTACAATGAGCAGTTCTTC
V: TRBV5-1; length: 15; D: NA; size: NA; J: TRBJ2-3; CDR3: CASSLYGFNTDTQYF; DNA: TGCGCCAGCAGCTTGTATGGGTTTAACACAGATACGCAGTATTTT
V: TRBV28; length: 16; D: TRBD1; size: NA; J: TRBJ2-7; CDR3: CASTPGTGYRTYEQYF; DNA: TGTGCCAGCACCCCCGGGACAGGCTACAGGACCTACGAGCAGTACTTC
V: TRBV5-1; length: 18; D: TRBD1; size: NA; J: TRBJ2-1; CDR3: CASSLVGQGRSSYNEQFF; DNA: TGCGCCAGCAGCTTAGTTGGACAGGGCCGAAGCTCCTACAATGAGCAGTTCTTC
V: TRBV4-1; length: 15; D: TRBD1; size: NA; J: TRBJ2-7; CDR3: CASSLGTGVSYEQYF; DNA: TGCGCCAGCAGCCTCGGGACAGGGGTTTCCTACGAGCAGTACTTC
V: TRBV7-2; length: 16; D: TRBD1; size: NA; J: TRBJ1-4; CDR3: CASSLYTGGSNEKLFF; DNA: TGTGCCAGCAGCTTGTATACAGGGGGTTCTAATGAAAAACTGTTTTTT
V: TRBV5-8; length: 15; D: NA; size: NA; J: TRBJ1-3; CDR3: CASSPGVADGNTIYF; DNA: TGTGCCAGCAGCCCAGGGGTGGCGGATGGAAACACCATATATTTT
V: TRBV11-2; length: 13; D: NA; size: few; J: TRBJ2-7; CDR3: CASSSSTAYEQYF; DNA: TGTGCCAGCAGCTCCTCGACAGCCTACGAGCAGTACTTC
V: TRBV9; length: 15; D: NA; size: NA; J: TRBJ2-3; CDR3: CASSVRPIRGDTQYF; DNA: TGTGCCAGCAGCGTGCGACCCATCAGGGGAGATACGCAGTATTTT
V: TRBV11-2; length: 12; D: NA; size: NA; J: TRBJ1-1; CDR3: CASSTRGGEAFF; DNA: TGTGCCAGCAGCACGCGGGGAGGGGAAGCTTTCTTT
V: TRBV19; length: 12; D: NA; size: NA; J: TRBJ1-3; CDR3: CASSSRSDTIYF; DNA: TGTGCCAGTAGTTCCCGGTCGGACACCATATATTTT